A selection of T cell receptor beta chains follows, all from one sample in a study of long-term antiretroviral therapy in people with HIV. Sequenced by immunoSEQ multiplex PCR; TCRdb stores in-frame clones only, minus some. The repertoire holds 15,000 to 20,000 clones, with around 95% as singletons. The material sequenced was unsorted PBMCs, taken approximately 11 years after starting antiretroviral therapy. These receptors originate from a man in his thirties or forties with HIV. CDR3s include the opening cysteine and the closing phenylalanine or tryptophan. A D gene is named only where the DNA matches it firmly.

TRBJ2-1,TRBV5-8,-,TGTGCCAGCAGCTTGTATGACAATGAGCAGTTCTTC,CASSLYDNEQFF
TRBJ2-7,TRBV11-2,-,TGTGCCAGCAGCACAACTCAGGAAGCCGAGCAGTACTTC,CASSTTQEAEQYF
TRBJ1-1,TRBV5-1,-,TGCGCCAGCAGTCCGTTGGGGGGCGCCGAAGCGGACGCTTTCTTT,CASSPLGGAEADAFF
TRBJ2-1,TRBV2,TRBD2,TGTGCCAGCAGCGGTAGCGGGGGGGCGTCCTACAATGAGCAGTTCTTC,CASSGSGGASYNEQFF
TRBJ1-1,TRBV28,TRBD1,TGTGCCAGCAGCCTCTACGGGACAGGGTTTCTCCGCTCCATGAACACTGAAGCTTTCTTT,CASSLYGTGFLRSMNTEAFF
TRBJ2-2,TRBV4-1,TRBD1,TGCGCCAGCAGCCAAGCGACAGGGGAGGTTACCGGGGAGCTGTTTTTT,CASSQATGEVTGELFF
TRBJ1-3,TRBV5-5,-,TGTGCCAGCAGCTTGGGGGGTTTGGACACCATATATTTT,CASSLGGLDTIYF
TRBJ2-3,TRBV30,-,TGTGCCTGCGAAGGCGTGAGCACAGATACGCAGTATTTT,CACEGVSTDTQYF
TRBJ2-3,TRBV1,-,TGCACCAGCAGCCATGAATCGGGAGGGGATACGCAGTATTTT,CTSSHESGGDTQYF
TRBJ1-2,TRBV7-9,-,TGTGCCAGCAGCTGGATCTATGGCTACACCTTC,CASSWIYGYTF
TRBJ1-1,TRBV6-1,-,TGTGCCAGCAGTTCCTGGACAGATAAAGCTTTCTTT,CASSSWTDKAFF
TRBJ2-7,TRBV6-5,-,TGTGCCAGCAGGGGGTACACCCCCGGGGAGCAGTACTTC,CASRGYTPGEQYF
TRBJ1-5,TRBV19,-,TGTGCCAGTAGTATAAATGCCGGGGGCCTCAATCAGCCCCAGCATTTT,CASSINAGGLNQPQHF